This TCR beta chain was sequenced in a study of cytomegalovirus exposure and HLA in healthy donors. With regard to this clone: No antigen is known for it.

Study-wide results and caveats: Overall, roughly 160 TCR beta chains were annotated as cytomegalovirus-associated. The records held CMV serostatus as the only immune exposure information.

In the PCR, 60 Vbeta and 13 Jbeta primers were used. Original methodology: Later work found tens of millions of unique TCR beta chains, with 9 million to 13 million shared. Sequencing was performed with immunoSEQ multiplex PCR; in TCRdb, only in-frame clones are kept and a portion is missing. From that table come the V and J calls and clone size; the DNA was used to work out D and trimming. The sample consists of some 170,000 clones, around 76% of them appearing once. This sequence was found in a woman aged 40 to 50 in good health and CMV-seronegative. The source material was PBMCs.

The CDR3 protein is CSVDGEFNYGYTF. CDR3 bases: TGCAGCGTCGACGGGGAATTTAACTATGGCTACACCTTC. This rearrangement joins TRBV29-1 to TRBJ1-2; D is ambiguous. V gave up 6 bases and J gave up 1 base, with 12 bases separating them. Germline loops: CDR1 SQVTM, CDR2 ANQGSEA. This CDR3 has 13 residues.